Detailed here is one T cell receptor (beta chain). The sample is drawn from a study of shared clonotypes between healthy human individuals. The repertoire was sequenced with immunoSEQ multiplex PCR; TCRdb's copy has only in-frame clones and lacks some. Of fewer than 1.6 million clones in the sample, 98% to 99% were seen once. The specimen sequenced was naive CD4+ T cells sorted from blood. Indicated subset: CD45RA+ positively selected. This clonotype was sampled from a man under 40 in good health.

The CDR3 DNA follows: TGCGCCAGCAGACAGGTCTCAACTAATGAAAAACTGTTTTTT. This gives the protein CASRQVSTNEKLFF. The chain recombines TRBV5-1 with TRBJ1-4, with D tentatively TRBD1 (5 bases). Trimming stripped 5 bases from V and 0 bases from J, with 8 bases between. The germline CDR1 and CDR2 sequences are SGHRS and YFSETQ. This CDR3 is 14 amino acids long.